These T cell receptor beta chains were read from a single sample in a study of pediatric ulcerative colitis. Libraries were prepared by immunoSEQ multiplex PCR; TCRdb keeps only in-frame clonotypes and omits some of them. The repertoire has about 14,000 clones, about 87% of them found once; the top ten carry 0.75% to 1%. Sequencing was performed on blood. Receptors were obtained from a boy between 5 and 17 years old with moderate ulcerative colitis. Each CDR3 is given with its conserved first and last residue. Each record gives: J gene, V gene, D gene, clone size, CDR3 DNA, CDR3 protein. A D gene is named only where the DNA matches it firmly. Part of the rows lack a size; the others show once, few, many or a class for expanded clones.

>TRBJ1-5|TRBV27|-|-
TGTGCCAGCAGTTTAATGGCGGATTATAGCAATCAGCCCCAGCATTTT
CASSLMADYSNQPQHF
>TRBJ1-1|TRBV29-1|-|-
TGCAGCGCGCTGTGGGGGGGACGGGAAGCTTTCTTT
CSALWGGREAFF
>TRBJ1-2|TRBV9|-|-
TGTGCCAGCAGCGTAGGAGGGGACTATGGCTACACCTTC
CASSVGGDYGYTF
>TRBJ2-5|TRBV19|-|-
TGTGCCAGTAGAGAGGGGAGGCAAGAGACCCAGTACTTC
CASREGRQETQYF
>TRBJ2-3|TRBV27|-|-
TGTGCCAGCAGTTTTGGGGGGACCCCAGATACGCAGTATTTT
CASSFGGTPDTQYF
>TRBJ2-3|TRBV19|TRBD2|-
TGTGCCAGTAGTATGCAACTAGCGGGGGGTGTCCCCACAGATACGCAGTATTTT
CASSMQLAGGVPTDTQYF
>TRBJ1-1|TRBV5-1|-|-
TGCGCCAGCAGCTTGGCGCCAGGGTTCGACGGCACTGAAGCTTTCTTT
CASSLAPGFDGTEAFF
>TRBJ2-1|TRBV21-1|-|-
TGTGCCAGCAGCCCACCCGGTCCGGCGGGAACGTCCTACAATGAGCAGTTCTTC
CASSPPGPAGTSYNEQFF
>TRBJ2-2|TRBV12-5|-|-
TGTGCTAGTGGTTCATCCGGGACAACCGAGGGGCCCGGGGAGCTGTTTTTT
CASGSSGTTEGPGELFF
>TRBJ1-2|TRBV28|TRBD1|-
TGTGCCAGCAGTCAAGGGGACAGGACAATCTTATATGGCTACACCTTC
CASSQGDRTILYGYTF
>TRBJ2-1|TRBV7-2|TRBD1|-
TGTGCCAGCAGCCCCGGGACAGGGAATGAGCAGTTCTTC
CASSPGTGNEQFF
>TRBJ2-7|TRBV7-3|-|-
TGTGCCAGCAGTCGACTGGGGGGAACCTACGAGCAGTACTTC
CASSRLGGTYEQYF
>TRBJ2-7|TRBV28|-|-
TGTGCCAGCAGTTTTCCCTCATTTGTCTACGAGCAGTACTTC
CASSFPSFVYEQYF
>TRBJ1-5|TRBV9|TRBD1|few
TGTGCCAGCAGCGTAGAAGGAAGGGGGCAACAGCCCCAGCATTTT
CASSVEGRGQQPQHF